This entry lists 25 T cell receptor beta chains sequenced from one sample in a study of T cell responses to AZD1222 COVID-19 vaccine. TCRdb keeps only in-frame clones here, not all; method: immunoSEQ multiplex PCR. Among 100,000 to 150,000 clones listed, around 87% were seen once. The input for sequencing was peripheral blood, taken on day 0 of AZD1222 vaccination. These receptors came from an adult in good health.

V is TRBV7-2 and J is TRBJ2-2; 7 nucleotides match TRBD2. V gave up 1 base and J gave up 7 bases; unmatched junction bases: 9. CDR1 is SGHTA, CDR2 FQGNSA, per germline. The CDR3 runs to 16 residues. CDR3 DNA: TGTGCCAGCAGCTTAGTGCCTGGGAGGGTTAGCGGGGAGCTGTTTTTT. Encoded protein: CASSLVPGRVSGELFF.

The chain couples TRBV5-8 to TRBJ2-4; possible D gene TRBD1, 6 bases. This CDR3 contains 16 residues. V lost 0 bases, J lost 0 bases, and 10 bases lay in between. From germline, CDR1 is SGHTS and CDR2 YDEGEE. The CDR3 bases are TGTGCCAGCAGCTTGGGGGACACCTTAGCCAAAAACATTCAGTACTTC. Its translation is CASSLGDTLAKNIQYF.

This chain joins TRBV5-1 and TRBJ2-7; D gene unclear. Trimming took 0 bases from V and 1 from J, leaving 8 bases between them. Germline V lookup: CDR1 SGHRS, CDR2 YFSETQ. CDR3 length equals 14 residues. DNA for the CDR3: TGCGCCAGCAGCTTGGCCCTGGCTTCCTACGAGCAGTACTTC. This encodes CASSLALASYEQYF.

This chain connects TRBV3-1 (or the pseudogene TRBV3-2) to TRBJ1-2, with 9 positions matching TRBD1. The CDR3 has 15 residues. In germline, CDR1 is LGHDT, CDR2 YNNKEL (reference sequence). V dropped 1 base and J dropped 2; count of bases not matched to a gene: 2. DNA of the CDR3: TGTGCCAGCAGCCAAGGACAGGGGGAAAACTATGGCTACACCTTC. Translation: CASSQGQGENYGYTF.

The V gene is TRBV2, the J gene TRBJ2-1; D is perhaps TRBD1 or TRBD2 (5 bases each). The CDR3 runs 12 residues. CDR1 is SNHLY and CDR2 is FYNNEI in the germline V gene. V dropped 4 bases and J dropped 7 bases, with 8 bases sitting between them. In nucleotides, the CDR3 is TGTGCCAGCAGTGGTGAGGGGAATGAGCAGTTCTTC. Amino acids: CASSGEGNEQFF.

The table lists this clone with a count of one. The identical CDR3 is also encoded by other nucleotide sequences in the sample. The rearrangement links TRBV20-1 to TRBJ1-1; no clear D. Germline lookup yields CDR1 DFQATT and CDR2 SNEGSKA (reference sequence). This CDR3 contains 11 residues. V was pared by 3 bases and J by 2 bases, with 4 bases between. The CDR3 nucleotides read TGCAGTGCTAGGGGAAACACTGAAGCTTTCTTT. Translating it yields CSARGNTEAFF.

The V gene is TRBV15, the J gene TRBJ1-2, with no clear D. Germline CDR1 and CDR2: LNHNV and YYDKDF (reference sequence). There are 13 residues in the CDR3. V was cut by 0 bases and J by 8 bases, with 10 bases left in between. CDR3 sequence: CATSREGRGGYTF. CDR3 nucleotide sequence: TGTGCCACCAGCAGAGAAGGCCGCGGCGGCTACACCTTC.

The gene calls are TRBV7-8 and TRBJ2-1; 7 bases map to TRBD2. Germline values: CDR1 SGHVS, CDR2 FQNEAQ. CDR3 length: 17 amino acids. With V trimmed by 2 bases and J by 0 bases, 7 bases remained unmatched. CDR3 region: CASSLFAIAGSYNEQFF. The DNA of the CDR3 is TGTGCCAGCAGCTTATTTGCGATAGCGGGCTCCTACAATGAGCAGTTCTTC.

J is TRBJ2-2 and V is TRBV7-2, with TRBD2 matching over 7 bases. The CDR3 is made up of 15 amino acids. The J segment lost 3 bases and the V segment lost 4 bases, leaving 5 bases of the junction unmatched. Germline loops: CDR1 SGHTA, CDR2 FQGNSA. Written as DNA, the CDR3 is TGTGCCAGCAGCTGGGATAGCGGGTACACCGGGGAGCTGTTTTTT. Its translation: CASSWDSGYTGELFF.

The chain employs TRBV5-1 and TRBJ1-2, with D unclear. V was cut by 0 bases and J by 8 bases, with 17 bases left in between. The CDR3 is made up of 15 amino acids. Germline CDR1 and CDR2: SGHRS and YFSETQ. The CDR3: CASSLASRQLGGYTF. The CDR3 bases are TGCGCCAGCAGCTTGGCCAGCCGCCAACTGGGGGGCTACACCTTC.

The gene calls are TRBV5-1 and TRBJ2-1; 8 bases map to TRBD2. The V and J ends lost 3 bases and 7 bases, in that order; junction bases with no gene match: 6. The germline CDR1 and CDR2 sequences are SGHRS and YFSETQ. The CDR3 covers 14 residues. This chain's CDR3 is CASSSGGVINEQFF. CDR3 sequence (DNA): TGCGCCAGCAGCTCGGGAGGGGTGATTAATGAGCAGTTCTTC.

The chain links TRBV28 to TRBJ1-2, with 10 bases identical to TRBD1. V shed 3 bases, J shed 0 bases, and the junction held 4 bases outside the gene matches. This CDR3 region has 16 residues. Germline CDR1 is MDHEN and CDR2 is SYDVKM. CDR3 residues: CASSFLGQGANYGYTF. Written as DNA, the CDR3 is TGTGCCAGCAGTTTCCTTGGACAGGGGGCTAACTATGGCTACACCTTC.

The rearrangement joins TRBV5-6 to TRBJ1-2; a possible D gene is TRBD1 (5 bases). This CDR3 is 12 amino acids long. Trimming cost V 1 base and J 9 bases, with 10 bases left between them. CDR1 and CDR2 from the germline V gene are SGHDT and YYEEEE. Written as DNA, the CDR3 is TGTGCCAGCAGCTTGTCTCGGGGCCGCTACACCTTC. Residues: CASSLSRGRYTF.

V usage is TRBV5-5 and J usage is TRBJ2-5, with D maybe TRBD1 (5 bases). Germline-derived CDR1 and CDR2 are SGHKS and YYEKEE (reference sequence). V shed 4 bases and J shed 5 bases, with 18 bases lying between them. The CDR3 is 15 amino acids. CDR3 amino acids: CASSPTPTGAETQYF. The CDR3, as DNA: TGTGCCAGCAGCCCAACCCCCACAGGTGCCGAGACCCAGTACTTC. Full variable domain (rest looked up from reference TRBV5-5 and TRBJ2-5): DAGVTQSPTHLIKTRGQQVTLRCSPISGHKSVSWYQQVLGQGPQFIFQYYEKEERGRGNFPDRFSARQFPNYSSELNVNALLLGDSALYLCASSPTPTGAETQYFGPGTRLLVL.

Only one count was recorded for this clone. This chain uses TRBV19 with TRBJ1-5; D uncertain. V lost 3 bases and J lost 0, with 12 bases in between. Germline V gene data show CDR1 as LNHDA and CDR2 as SQIVND (reference sequence). This CDR3 contains 16 residues. The CDR3 loop reads CASSIEASYSNQPQHF. In DNA form, the CDR3 reads TGTGCCAGTAGTATCGAAGCATCGTATAGCAATCAGCCCCAGCATTTT.

The rearrangement joins TRBV28 to TRBJ1-1, with TRBD1 identical over 7 bases. CDR1 and CDR2 from the germline V gene are MDHEN and SYDVKM. J was trimmed by 8 bases and V by 7 bases; bases with no gene match: 7. The CDR3 runs to 12 residues. CDR3 in DNA: TGTGCCAGCATCCAGACAGGGTCGGAAGCTTTCTTT. Its protein is CASIQTGSEAFF.

The chain couples TRBV7-6 to TRBJ2-1; D not resolved. The CDR3 spans 15 residues. V was cut by 2 bases and J by 7 bases, with 15 bases left in between. CDR1 and CDR2 from the germline V gene are SGHVS and FNYEAQ. CDR3 residues: CASSLFATSLNEQFF. CDR3 coding DNA: TGTGCCAGCAGCTTATTTGCGACGAGTCTAAATGAGCAGTTCTTC.

The V gene is TRBV6-5, the J gene TRBJ2-7, with 9 bases identical to TRBD1. There are 16 residues in the CDR3. Germline CDR1 is MNHEY and CDR2 is SVGAGI. V lost 3 bases and J lost 0; bases outside the gene matches: 6. The CDR3 coding sequence is TGTGCCAGCAGTTATAGGCCGGGACAGGGCTCCTACGAGCAGTACTTC. Its translation is CASSYRPGQGSYEQYF.

V gene TRBV9 combines with J gene TRBJ2-2; 9 nucleotides align to TRBD2. CDR3 length equals 16 residues. Germline loops: CDR1 SGDLS, CDR2 YYNGEE. J lost 4 bases, V lost 0 bases, and 4 bases had no gene match. The CDR3 coding sequence is TGTGCCAGCAGCGTAGTAGCGGGAGATCGCACCGGGGAGCTGTTTTTT. Amino acids: CASSVVAGDRTGELFF.

V gene TRBV2 combines with J gene TRBJ2-7; no definite D call. Germline V lookup: CDR1 SNHLY, CDR2 FYNNEI. Trimming cost V 8 bases and J 3 bases, with 8 bases left between them. The CDR3 runs 11 residues. CDR3 residues: CASVEHYEQYF. The CDR3 nucleotides read TGTGCCAGCGTGGAACACTACGAGCAGTACTTC.

This rearrangement joins TRBV3-1 (or the pseudogene TRBV3-2) to TRBJ2-1, with D possibly TRBD1 on 5 matching bases. With 1 base removed from V and 0 bases from J, the gap between germline ends came to 10 bases. The CDR3 loop spans 16 amino acids. In germline, CDR1 is LGHDT, CDR2 YNNKEL (reference sequence). The CDR3 DNA sequence: TGTGCCAGCAGCCAAGGTTGGGGCAGCTCCTACAATGAGCAGTTCTTC. Protein product: CASSQGWGSSYNEQFF.

This chain joins TRBV4-3 and TRBJ1-2, with no clear D. V lost 0 bases, J lost 4 bases, and 12 bases lay in between. The CDR3 loop spans 15 amino acids. Germline CDR1 LGHNA, CDR2 YSLEER. For the CDR3, the DNA is TGCGCCAGCAGCCAAGATTATGACCAACTCTATGGCTACACCTTC. Amino acid sequence: CASSQDYDQLYGYTF.

The chain is built from TRBV18 and TRBJ2-3, with D possibly TRBD1 on 6 matching bases. V was cut by 6 bases and J by 0 bases, with 13 bases left in between. Germline CDR1 reads KGHSH; CDR2 reads LQKENI. The CDR3 consists of 15 residues. The CDR3 DNA sequence: TGTGCCAGCTCGCACGGGACACACAGCACAGATACGCAGTATTTT. Encoded protein: CASSHGTHSTDTQYF.

The chain links TRBV7-3 to TRBJ2-1, with 14 bases aligning to TRBD2. Germline V gives CDR1 SGHTA, CDR2 FQGTGA. The CDR3 has 19 residues. V dropped 5 bases and J dropped 5; count of bases not matched to a gene: 14. The CDR3 DNA reads as TGTGCCAGCAGCCAATCGGGACTAGCGGGAGCTTACTATAACAATGAGCAGTTCTTC. This codes for CASSQSGLAGAYYNNEQFF.

This rearrangement joins TRBV28 to TRBJ2-7, with D unresolved. V lost 6 bases to trimming and J lost 1 base, with 4 bases between them. Germline-derived CDR1 and CDR2 are MDHEN and SYDVKM. The CDR3 length is 11 residues. In DNA, the CDR3 is TGTGCCAGCAGGGGGTCCTACGAGCAGTACTTC. Protein sequence: CASRGSYEQYF.